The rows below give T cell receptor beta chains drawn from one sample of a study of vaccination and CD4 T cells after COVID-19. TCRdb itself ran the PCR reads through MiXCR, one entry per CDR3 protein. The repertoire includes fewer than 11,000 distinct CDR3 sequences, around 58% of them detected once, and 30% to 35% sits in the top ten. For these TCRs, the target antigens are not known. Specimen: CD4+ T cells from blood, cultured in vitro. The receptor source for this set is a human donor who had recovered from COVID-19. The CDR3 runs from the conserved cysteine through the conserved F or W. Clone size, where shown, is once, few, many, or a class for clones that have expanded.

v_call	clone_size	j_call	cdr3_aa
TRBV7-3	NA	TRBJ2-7	CASSQPGGREQYF
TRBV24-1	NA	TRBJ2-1	CATSTSGTYNEQFF
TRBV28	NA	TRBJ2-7	CASSPPGYYEQYF
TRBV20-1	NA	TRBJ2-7	CSAPSGVTEQYF
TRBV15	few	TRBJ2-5	CATSRFPTLAGGQTQYF
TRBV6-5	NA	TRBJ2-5	CASSYPLLRWTQYF
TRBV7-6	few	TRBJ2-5	CASTRGSGETQYF
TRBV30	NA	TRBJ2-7	CAWSLATSEQYF
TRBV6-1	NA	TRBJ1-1	CASRGVKGYSEAFF
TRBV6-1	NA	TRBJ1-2	CASIPLRQGDYGYTF
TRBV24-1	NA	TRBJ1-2	CATSDSDRPLGYTF
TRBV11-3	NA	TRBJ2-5	CASSLSSGGEETQYF
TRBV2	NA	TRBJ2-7	CASGGGLSGTPAVTWVYEQYF
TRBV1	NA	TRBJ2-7	CTDRVSYEQYF
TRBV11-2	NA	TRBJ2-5	CASSRGDPGEDLEETQYF
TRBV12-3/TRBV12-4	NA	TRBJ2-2	CASSVKTNIGTGELFF
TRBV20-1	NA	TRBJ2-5	CSASDRGPSGETQYF
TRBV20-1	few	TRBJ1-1	CSASGGRGNTEAFF
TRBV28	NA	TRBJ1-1	CASSFHQGMGMNTEAFF
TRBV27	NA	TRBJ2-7	CASSSNRAYEQYF
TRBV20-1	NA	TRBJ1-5	CSAIDGTGDQPQHF
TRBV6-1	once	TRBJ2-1	CASTIGTASYNEQFF
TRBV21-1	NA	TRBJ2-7	CASSKGRDRGYEQYF
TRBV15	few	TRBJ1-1	CATSRSENTEAFF
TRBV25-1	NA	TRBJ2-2	CASSEYGDTGELFF
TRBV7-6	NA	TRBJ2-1	CASSLFTRSNEQFF
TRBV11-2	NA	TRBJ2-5	CASREETQYF
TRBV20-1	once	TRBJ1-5	CSATAADQPQHF